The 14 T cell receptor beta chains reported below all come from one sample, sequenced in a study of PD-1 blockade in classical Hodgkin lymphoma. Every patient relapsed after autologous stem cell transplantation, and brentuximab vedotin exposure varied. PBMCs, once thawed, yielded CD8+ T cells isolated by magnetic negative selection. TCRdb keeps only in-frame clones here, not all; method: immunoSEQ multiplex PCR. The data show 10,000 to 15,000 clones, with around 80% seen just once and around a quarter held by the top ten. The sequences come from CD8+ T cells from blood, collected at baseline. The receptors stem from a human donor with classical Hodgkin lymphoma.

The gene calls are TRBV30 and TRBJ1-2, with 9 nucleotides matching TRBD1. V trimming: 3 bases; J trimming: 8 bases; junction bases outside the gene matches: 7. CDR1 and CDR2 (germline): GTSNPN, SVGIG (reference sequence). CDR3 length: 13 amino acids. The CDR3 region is CAWREQGAGGYTF. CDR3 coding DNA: TGTGCCTGGAGGGAACAGGGGGCAGGGGGCTACACCTTC.

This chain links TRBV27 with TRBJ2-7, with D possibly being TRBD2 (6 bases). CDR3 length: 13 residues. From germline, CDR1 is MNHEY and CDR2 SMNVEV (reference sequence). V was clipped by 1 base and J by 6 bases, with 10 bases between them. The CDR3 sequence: CASSLFGEVEQYF. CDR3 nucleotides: TGTGCCAGCAGTTTATTCGGGGAGGTCGAGCAGTACTTC.

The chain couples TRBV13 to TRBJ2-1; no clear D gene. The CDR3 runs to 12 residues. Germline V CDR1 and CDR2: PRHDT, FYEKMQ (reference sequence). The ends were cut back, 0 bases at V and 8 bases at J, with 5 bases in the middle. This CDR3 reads CASSLGVYEQFF. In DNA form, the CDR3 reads TGTGCCAGCAGCTTAGGTGTCTATGAGCAGTTCTTC.

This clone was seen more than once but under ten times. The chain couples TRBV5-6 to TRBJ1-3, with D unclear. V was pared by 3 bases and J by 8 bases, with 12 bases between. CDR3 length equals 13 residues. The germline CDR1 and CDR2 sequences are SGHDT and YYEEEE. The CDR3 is CASSYAAGYTIYF. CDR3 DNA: TGTGCCAGCAGCTATGCGGCTGGGTACACCATATATTTT.

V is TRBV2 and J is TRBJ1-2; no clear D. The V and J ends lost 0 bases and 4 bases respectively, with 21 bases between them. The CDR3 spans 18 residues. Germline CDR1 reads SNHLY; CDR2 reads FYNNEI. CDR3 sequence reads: CASSEAPRSTLFLYGYTF. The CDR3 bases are TGTGCCAGCAGTGAAGCCCCCAGGAGTACCCTTTTTCTCTATGGCTACACCTTC.

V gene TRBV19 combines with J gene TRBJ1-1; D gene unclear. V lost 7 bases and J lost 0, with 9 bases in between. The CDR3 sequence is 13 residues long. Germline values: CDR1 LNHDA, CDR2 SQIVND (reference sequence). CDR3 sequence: CASITDMNTEAFF. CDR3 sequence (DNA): TGTGCCAGTATTACAGATATGAACACTGAAGCTTTCTTT.

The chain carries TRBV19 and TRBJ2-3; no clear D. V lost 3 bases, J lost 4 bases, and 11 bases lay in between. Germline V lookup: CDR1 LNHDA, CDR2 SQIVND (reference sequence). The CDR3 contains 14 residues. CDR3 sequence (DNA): TGTGCCAGTAGTATGGAGTTGAAGCCAGATACGCAGTATTTT. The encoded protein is CASSMELKPDTQYF.

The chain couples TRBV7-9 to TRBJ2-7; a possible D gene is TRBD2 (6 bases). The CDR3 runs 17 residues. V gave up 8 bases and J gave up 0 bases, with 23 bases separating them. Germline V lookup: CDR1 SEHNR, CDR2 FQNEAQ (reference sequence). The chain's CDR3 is CASLSVGSGSRSYEQYF. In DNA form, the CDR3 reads TGTGCCAGCCTATCGGTGGGCAGCGGGTCCCGCTCCTACGAGCAGTACTTC.

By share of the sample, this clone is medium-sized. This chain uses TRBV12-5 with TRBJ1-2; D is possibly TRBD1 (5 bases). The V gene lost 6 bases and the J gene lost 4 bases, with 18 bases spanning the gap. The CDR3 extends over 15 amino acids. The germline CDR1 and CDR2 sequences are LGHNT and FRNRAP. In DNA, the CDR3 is TGTGCTAGTGGCCCCGGGGCATCGGTGCCCTATGGCTACACCTTC. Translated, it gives CASGPGASVPYGYTF. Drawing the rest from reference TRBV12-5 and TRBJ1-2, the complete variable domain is DARVTQTPRHKVTEMGQEVTMRCQPILGHNTVFWYRQTMMQGLELLAYFRNRAPLDDSGMPKDRFSAEMPDATLATLKIQPSEPRDSAVYFCASGPGASVPYGYTFGSGTRLTVV.

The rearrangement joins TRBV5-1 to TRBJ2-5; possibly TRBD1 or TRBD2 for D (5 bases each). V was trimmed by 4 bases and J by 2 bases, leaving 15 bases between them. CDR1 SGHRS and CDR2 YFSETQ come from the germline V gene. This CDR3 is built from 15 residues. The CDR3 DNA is TGCGCCAGCAGCCGGGACCGTGCCCCGCAAGAGACCCAGTACTTC. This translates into CASSRDRAPQETQYF.

In DNA form, the CDR3 reads TGTGCCAGCATGGGGGGTTCCTACGAGCAGTACTTC. This gives the protein CASMGGSYEQYF. The chain uses TRBV13 and TRBJ2-7; D may be TRBD2 (6 bases). Germline V gives CDR1 PRHDT, CDR2 FYEKMQ (reference sequence). Trimming left V 7 bases short and J 1 base short, with 8 bases between. There are 12 residues in the CDR3.

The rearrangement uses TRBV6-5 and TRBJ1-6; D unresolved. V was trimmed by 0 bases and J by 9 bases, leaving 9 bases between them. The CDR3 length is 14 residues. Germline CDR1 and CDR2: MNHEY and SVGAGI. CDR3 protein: CASSYSWSGSPLHF. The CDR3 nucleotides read TGTGCCAGCAGTTACTCCTGGTCGGGTTCACCCCTCCACTTT.

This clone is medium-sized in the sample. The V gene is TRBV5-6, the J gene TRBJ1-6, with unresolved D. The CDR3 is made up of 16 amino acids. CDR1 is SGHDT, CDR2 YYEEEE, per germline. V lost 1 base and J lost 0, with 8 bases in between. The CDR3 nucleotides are TGTGCCAGCAGCTTGTGGGCGAGCTCCTATAATTCACCCCTCCACTTT. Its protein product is CASSLWASSYNSPLHF.

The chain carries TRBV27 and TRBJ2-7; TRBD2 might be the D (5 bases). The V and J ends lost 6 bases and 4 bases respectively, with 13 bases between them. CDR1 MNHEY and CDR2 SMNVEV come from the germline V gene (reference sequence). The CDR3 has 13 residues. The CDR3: CASRSPPGYEQYF. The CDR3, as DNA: TGTGCCAGCAGGAGCCCGCCGGGGTACGAGCAGTACTTC.